This TCR beta chain came from a study of CD8+ T cells in alopecia areata. Study as a whole: Twice a day, 5 to 10 mg of oral tofacitinib was administered to treated patients. Tofacitinib therapy lasting 6 to 18 months was followed by 6 months off drug. Scoring treated patients' severity relied on the percentage of scalp area affected.

TCR sequencing used cDNA made by reverse transcription of extracted RNA. Method: immunoSEQ multiplex PCR; TCRdb's copy keeps in-frame clones and lacks some. The sample includes 210,000 or so clones, approximately 67% of them seen just once. The CDR3 sequence is 11 residues long. Trimming at V came to 10 bases and at J to 6 bases, leaving 3 bases not matched to a gene. Germline V CDR1 and CDR2: LNHDA, SQIVND (reference sequence). Treatment described: oral pan-JAK inhibitor, 5-10 mg twice daily. PBMCs served as the source from which CD4+ and CD8+ T cells were sorted. The sequenced sample was CD4+ T cells sorted from blood, obtained around week 44, from a patient treated with tofacitinib. The receptor was derived from a human donor with alopecia areata. The chain recombines TRBV19 with TRBJ1-1, with 9 positions matching TRBD1. The CDR3 is CATRQGAEAFF. CDR3 in DNA: TGTGCCACCAGACAGGGGGCTGAAGCTTTCTTT.